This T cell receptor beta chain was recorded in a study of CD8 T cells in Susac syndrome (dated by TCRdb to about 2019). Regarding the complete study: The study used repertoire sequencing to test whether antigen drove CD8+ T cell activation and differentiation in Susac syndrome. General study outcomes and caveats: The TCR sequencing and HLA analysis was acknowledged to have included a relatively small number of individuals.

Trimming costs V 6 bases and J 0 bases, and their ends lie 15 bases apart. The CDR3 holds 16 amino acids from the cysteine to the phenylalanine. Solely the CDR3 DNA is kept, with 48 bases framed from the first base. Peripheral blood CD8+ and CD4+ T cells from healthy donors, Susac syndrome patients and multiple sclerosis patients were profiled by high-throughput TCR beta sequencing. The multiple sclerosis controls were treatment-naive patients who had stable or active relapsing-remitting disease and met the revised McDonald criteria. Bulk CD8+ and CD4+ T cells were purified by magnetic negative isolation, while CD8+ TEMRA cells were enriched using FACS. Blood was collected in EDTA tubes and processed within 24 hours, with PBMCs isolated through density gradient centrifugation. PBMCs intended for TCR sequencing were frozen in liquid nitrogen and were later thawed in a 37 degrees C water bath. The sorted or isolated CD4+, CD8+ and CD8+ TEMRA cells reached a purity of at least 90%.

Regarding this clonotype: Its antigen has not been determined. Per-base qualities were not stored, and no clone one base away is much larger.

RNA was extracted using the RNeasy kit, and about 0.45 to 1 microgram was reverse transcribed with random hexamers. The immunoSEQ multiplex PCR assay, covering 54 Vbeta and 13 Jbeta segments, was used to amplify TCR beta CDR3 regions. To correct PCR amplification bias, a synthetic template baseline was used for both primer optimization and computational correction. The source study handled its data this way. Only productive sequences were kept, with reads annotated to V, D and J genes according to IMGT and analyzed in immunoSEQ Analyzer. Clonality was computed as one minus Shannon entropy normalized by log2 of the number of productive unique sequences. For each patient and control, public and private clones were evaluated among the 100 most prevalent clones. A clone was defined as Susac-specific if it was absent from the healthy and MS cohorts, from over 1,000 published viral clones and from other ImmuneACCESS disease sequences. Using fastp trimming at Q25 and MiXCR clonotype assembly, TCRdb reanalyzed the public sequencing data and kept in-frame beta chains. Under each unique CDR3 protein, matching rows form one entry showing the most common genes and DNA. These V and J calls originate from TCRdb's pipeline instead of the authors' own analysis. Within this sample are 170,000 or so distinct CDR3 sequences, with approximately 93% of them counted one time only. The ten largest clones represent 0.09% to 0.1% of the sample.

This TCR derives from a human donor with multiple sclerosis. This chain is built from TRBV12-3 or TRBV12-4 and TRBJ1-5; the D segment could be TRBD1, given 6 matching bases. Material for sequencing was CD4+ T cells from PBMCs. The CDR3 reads CASSQQGLYSNQPQHF. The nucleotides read TGTGCCAGCAGCCAACAGGGACTTTATAGCAATCAGCCCCAGCATTTT.